This T cell receptor (beta chain) was sequenced during a study of cytomegalovirus exposure and HLA in healthy donors. Some clones are missing from TCRdb's copy, which holds only in-frame ones; the method was immunoSEQ multiplex PCR. The table has about 190,000 clones, about 82% seen once; the top ten hold roughly 1.6%. This clone was seen a few times. Germline V gives CDR1 SGDLS, CDR2 YYNGEE. Trimming removed 6 bases from V and 1 base from J, with 4 bases in between. The CDR3 length is 11 residues. This chain uses TRBV9 with TRBJ1-2; D is undetermined. This clonotype was sampled from a woman aged 18-30 years in good health and CMV-seronegative. Sequences were obtained from PBMCs. The CDR3 sequence: CASTGNYGYTF. CDR3 nucleotides: TGTGCCAGCACCGGTAACTATGGCTACACCTTC.